This TCR beta chain was identified in a study of cytomegalovirus exposure and HLA in healthy donors. This clone was seen a handful of times. V lost 10 bases to trimming and J lost 5 bases, with 14 bases between them. CDR1 and CDR2 (germline): MNHNY, SVGAGI (reference sequence). CDR3 length: 13 residues. The PCR was carried out with 60 Vbeta primers and 13 Jbeta primers. In the original analysis: The count from a later analysis was 79 million or so unique TCR beta chains, some 11 million of them shared. TCRdb's copy holds only in-frame clones and misses some; the assay was immunoSEQ multiplex PCR. V and J calls and clone size are copied from that table; D and trimming were computed from the DNA. The sample holds roughly 120,000 clones, 8.5% to 10% seen once.

The source of this sequence is a man aged 35-49 years in good health and CMV-seronegative. Sequenced material: PBMCs. The chain uses TRBV6-6 and TRBJ2-2; D is unresolved. For the CDR3, the DNA is TGTGCCACCTCCCAGGATCGAACCGGGGAGCTGTTTTTT. This translates into CATSQDRTGELFF.